A selection of T cell receptor beta chains follows, all from one sample in a study of cytomegalovirus exposure and HLA in healthy donors. Assay used: immunoSEQ multiplex PCR; TCRdb lists only in-frame clones, some missing. The sample has approximately 190,000 clones. Sequencing input: PBMCs. These receptors all come from a boy younger than 18 in good health and CMV-seronegative. Each CDR3 is given with its conserved first and last residue. The order of the fields is J gene, D gene, V gene, CDR3 DNA, CDR3 protein. D genes are given only for firm matches.

TRBJ2-7 | TRBD1 | TRBV6-5 | TGTGCCAGCAGTTACTCCTCGAGGGACAGTCATAAGTACTTC | CASSYSSRDSHKYF
TRBJ2-5 | . | TRBV6-5 | TGTGCCAGCAGCATAGAAGAGACCCAGTACTTC | CASSIEETQYF
TRBJ2-7 | TRBD1 | TRBV4-1 | TGCGCCAGCAGCCAAAACAAGGGACAGGGTGATGCCTACGAGCAGTACTTC | CASSQNKGQGDAYEQYF
TRBJ1-1 | . | TRBV28 | TGTGCCAGCAGTCCGAGGGAAACTGAAGCTTTCTTT | CASSPRETEAFF
TRBJ2-3 | . | TRBV12-1 | TGTGTGACGGGGGGGGCTAGCACAGATACGCAGTATTTT | CVTGGASTDTQYF
TRBJ2-7 | TRBD1 | TRBV29-1 | TGCAGCGCTACACTCCGGACAGGGGGGGCCTACGAGCAGTACTTC | CSATLRTGGAYEQYF
TRBJ1-2 | TRBD1 | TRBV4-1 | TGCGCCACCGAACAATCCGGGACAGGGAATTCCTACTATGGCTACACCTTC | CATEQSGTGNSYYGYTF
TRBJ2-2 | TRBD1 | TRBV7-2 | TGTGCCAGCAGCTTAGAGACAGGGGTCAACACCGGGGAGCTGTTTTTT | CASSLETGVNTGELFF
TRBJ2-5 | . | TRBV28 | TGTGCCAGCAGAAACGGGGGGCCCCAAGAGACCCAGTACTTC | CASRNGGPQETQYF
TRBJ2-7 | TRBD1 | TRBV18 | TGTGCCAGCTCATTACGACAGGGGGCCTCCTACGAGCAGTACTTC | CASSLRQGASYEQYF
TRBJ2-7 | TRBD1 | TRBV5-5 | TGTGCCAGCAGCACGGACAGGGGCTCCTACGAGCAGTACTTC | CASSTDRGSYEQYF
TRBJ2-3 | TRBD1 | TRBV7-8 | TGTGCCAGCAGCTACGGGACAGTACCCACAGATACGCAGTATTTT | CASSYGTVPTDTQYF
TRBJ1-2 | TRBD1 | TRBV7-9 | TGTGCCAGCAGCCCCCCTAATACGGGACAGGGGGCTTCAAGCGGCTACACCTTC | CASSPPNTGQGASSGYTF
TRBJ1-1 | TRBD1 | TRBV7-2 | TGTGCCAGCAGCTTGTTTGGACAGGGGGAAGTCACTGAAGCTTTCTTT | CASSLFGQGEVTEAFF
TRBJ2-2 | . | TRBV30 | TGTGCCTGGTCCTGGACAGAACCCCCCGGGGAGCTGTTTTTT | CAWSWTEPPGELFF
TRBJ1-1 | TRBD1 | TRBV18 | TGTGCCAGCTCACCACCGGACAGGAACTTTGTAGCTTTCTTT | CASSPPDRNFVAFF
TRBJ2-3 | . | TRBV7-3 | TGTGCCAGCAGCCCCCAGGGGGACTCCACAGATACGCAGTATTTT | CASSPQGDSTDTQYF
TRBJ1-5 | TRBD1 | TRBV10-3 | TGTGCCATCAGTGAACAGGGGGCGATCATAGAGAGCAATCAGCCCCAGCATTTT | CAISEQGAIIESNQPQHF
TRBJ2-7 | . | TRBV27 | TGTGCCAGCAGTCTCCGTGGCGGGGCGAGTTCCTACGAGCAGTACTTC | CASSLRGGASSYEQYF
TRBJ2-3 | TRBD1 | TRBV6-4 | TGTGCCAGCAGTGAGGGACAGGGGCCAGATACGCAGTATTTT | CASSEGQGPDTQYF
TRBJ1-1 | . | TRBV16 | TGTGCCAGCAGCCAATGGGGCCAAGTGAACACTGAAGCTTCCTTT | CASSQWGQVNTEASF
TRBJ2-5 | TRBD1 | TRBV2 | TGTGCCAGCAGTGTGGACAGGGGGAAAGAGACCCAGTACTTC | CASSVDRGKETQYF
TRBJ2-1 | TRBD2 | TRBV4-1 | TGCGCCAGCAGCCAAGCTGCGGGGGGGCACAATGAGCAGTTCTTC | CASSQAAGGHNEQFF
TRBJ1-2 | . | TRBV7-8 | TGTGCCAGCAGCTTAGAAACAGGGACCCGAGCACGGGGCTACACCTTC | CASSLETGTRARGYTF
TRBJ2-7 | . | TRBV27 | TGTGCCAGCAGCCACAGGGTTGGGTCCTACGAGCAGTACTTC | CASSHRVGSYEQYF
TRBJ1-2 | . | TRBV30 | TGTGCCTGGAGTCCCGAGGGATTGTACTACACCTTC | CAWSPEGLYYTF
TRBJ1-1 | TRBD1 | TRBV7-8 | TGTGCCAGCAGCAGGTCCGGGACAGGGGGCGCCGGCACTGAAGCTTTCTTT | CASSRSGTGGAGTEAFF
TRBJ1-5 | . | TRBV6-5 | TGTGCCAGCAGATCAGGCAATCAGCCCCAGCATTTT | CASRSGNQPQHF
TRBJ1-6 | . | TRBV30 | TGTGCCTGGTTTCACGTCGACGGATTCTCTAGCTCCTATAATTCACCCCTCCACTTT | CAWFHVDGFSSSYNSPLHF
TRBJ1-5 | . | TRBV12-2 | TGTGCAAGTCGCTTAAAAGGGGCCAGGTGGGTTCAGCCCCAGCATTTT | CASRLKGARWVQPQHF
TRBJ2-1 | . | TRBV4-2 | TGTGCCAGCAGCCACCCTACTAGGCGGCTTGGTAATGAGCAGTTCTTC | CASSHPTRRLGNEQFF
TRBJ2-7 | . | TRBV15 | TGTGCCACCAGCAGAGCCACGAGCACTGCCTACGAGCAGTACTTC | CATSRATSTAYEQYF
TRBJ1-2 | . | TRBV27 | TGTGCCAGCAGTTTATCCACAGGGAACTATGGCTACACCTTC | CASSLSTGNYGYTF
TRBJ2-3 | TRBD2 | TRBV7-3 | TGTGCCAGCAGCTTAATTGGACTAGCGGCTTCAGATACGCAGTATTTT | CASSLIGLAASDTQYF
TRBJ2-2 | . | TRBV6-1 | TGTGCCAGCAGTGAGTTTGGTTGGACAGAAAACACCGGGGAGCTGTTTTTT | CASSEFGWTENTGELFF
TRBJ1-2 | . | TRBV11-2 | TGTGCCAGCAGCTTAGATCCCAGGCCTCGGGGCTACACCTTC | CASSLDPRPRGYTF
TRBJ2-2 | TRBD1 | TRBV28 | TGTGCCAGCAGCCCTCAGACAGGGGACGTCGGCACCGGGGAGCTGTTTTTT | CASSPQTGDVGTGELFF
TRBJ1-1 | TRBD1 | TRBV19 | TGTGCCAGCACTCGGGGACAGGGGGCTTTGAACACTGAAGCTTTCTTT | CASTRGQGALNTEAFF
TRBJ2-5 | . | TRBV5-1 | TGCGCCAGCAGCTTGCCCGAAGAGACCCAGTACTTC | CASSLPEETQYF
TRBJ2-1 | . | TRBV5-8 | TGTGCCAGCAGCGAACCGTCTTACCGGGTGCGTGATGAGCAGTTCTTC | CASSEPSYRVRDEQFF
TRBJ2-1 | TRBD2 | TRBV19 | TGTGCCAGCTCTAGCGGGGGAAACTACAATGAGCAGTTCTTC | CASSSGGNYNEQFF
TRBJ1-1 | TRBD1 | TRBV7-2 | TGTGCCAGCAGCCGACGAGAGGACAGGGCTGAAGCTTTCTTT | CASSRREDRAEAFF
TRBJ2-3 | TRBD2 | TRBV13 | TGTGCCAGCAGCTCGCAAAGTTCTGGCGGGGGTACGCAGTATTTT | CASSSQSSGGGTQYF
TRBJ1-2 | . | TRBV28 | TGTGCCAGCAGTTTACAAGTCGATCTTCGACAGAGAGACTATGGCTACACCTTC | CASSLQVDLRQRDYGYTF
TRBJ2-3 | TRBD2 | TRBV7-3 | TGTGCCAGCAGCTTTAGCGGGGGGGAAGATACGCAGTATTTT | CASSFSGGEDTQYF
TRBJ1-1 | . | TRBV9 | TGTGCCAGCAGCCAAGGGGGTACCACTGAAGCTTTCTTT | CASSQGGTTEAFF
TRBJ2-2 | . | TRBV21-1 | TGTGCCAGCAGCAAGACAGGGCTGAGAAACACCGGGGAGCTGTTTTTT | CASSKTGLRNTGELFF
TRBJ1-3 | . | TRBV4-1 | TGCGCCAGCAGCTCTACGGGGGGTCGAAACACCATATATTTT | CASSSTGGRNTIYF
TRBJ2-7 | TRBD2 | TRBV4-1 | TGCGCCAGCAGCCGCCGAGACGGGACTAGCGGGGCTTACGAGCAGTACTTC | CASSRRDGTSGAYEQYF
TRBJ2-1 | TRBD2 | TRBV7-9 | TGTGCCCAGGGACTAGCGTATTACAATGAGCAGTTCTTC | CAQGLAYYNEQFF
TRBJ2-7 | . | TRBV7-6 | TGTGCCAGCAGCTTGCCGGGAGCCTACTACGAGCAGTACTTC | CASSLPGAYYEQYF
TRBJ1-2 | TRBD1 | TRBV11-1 | TGTGCCAGCAGCCCTAGCGCGACAGGGGACTATGGCTACACCTTC | CASSPSATGDYGYTF
TRBJ2-7 | . | TRBV6-5 | TGTGCCAGCAGTTACACAGGGAACGAGCAGTACTTC | CASSYTGNEQYF
TRBJ2-7 | . | TRBV5-1 | TGCGCCAGCAGCTCCGTGGGGGGACAGTACGAGCAGTACTTC | CASSSVGGQYEQYF
TRBJ2-6 | TRBD1 | TRBV5-6 | TGTGCCAGCAGCCAGGGACAGGGACTATCTGGGGCCAACGTCCTGACTTTC | CASSQGQGLSGANVLTF